Below, 24 T cell receptor beta chains from the same sample are listed, as sequenced in a study of shared clonotypes between healthy human individuals. Sequencing was performed with immunoSEQ multiplex PCR; in TCRdb, only in-frame clones are kept and a portion is missing. The data contain about 600,000 clones, about 97% of them singletons. The specimen was naive CD4+ T cells sorted from blood. Subset: CD45RA+ positively selected. Receptors originate from a woman in her twenties or thirties in good health.

The rearrangement uses TRBV28 and TRBJ2-5; D may match TRBD1 or TRBD2 (5 bases each). The end of the DNA fits TRBJ2-7 better, so the J call may be wrong. The CDR3 has 16 amino acids. CDR1 and CDR2 (germline): MDHEN, SYDVKM. In DNA form, the CDR3 reads TGTGCCAGCAGTTTTAACGTGGGGGAGCGCTCCTACGAGCAGTACTTC. This codes for CASSFNVGERSYEQYF.

This chain joins TRBV4-1 and TRBJ2-4; no firm D call. V was cut by 2 bases and J by 9 bases, with 23 bases left in between. CDR1 is MGHRA and CDR2 is YSYEKL in the germline V gene. CDR3 size: 17 residues. The DNA for the CDR3 is TGCGCCAGCAGCCAACCTCGGAATGGTCCCAGGAGTGGCATTCAGTACTTC. It codes for CASSQPRNGPRSGIQYF.

For the CDR3, the DNA is TGTGCCACCAGCAGAGATCTTGCAGGGACCTTAGGCAATCAGCCCCAGCATTTT. Translated, it gives CATSRDLAGTLGNQPQHF. This chain joins TRBV15 and TRBJ1-5, with a possible D match to TRBD1 (5 bases). Trimming took 0 bases from V and 2 from J, leaving 17 bases between them. Germline V gene data show CDR1 as LNHNV and CDR2 as YYDKDF (reference sequence). This CDR3 is built from 18 residues.

The chain links TRBV18 to TRBJ1-2; TRBD1 agrees at 9 bases. CDR1 is KGHSH and CDR2 is LQKENI in the germline V gene. After removal of 0 bases from V and 8 bases from J, the junction contained 10 bases not matched to a gene. The CDR3 has 16 residues. The CDR3 loop reads CASSPPTGGLSGGYTF. In nucleotides, the CDR3 is TGTGCCAGCTCACCACCGACAGGGGGTTTGAGCGGCGGCTACACCTTC.

The chain employs TRBV9 and TRBJ2-2, with 12 bases lining up with TRBD2. The CDR3 runs to 16 residues. Germline CDR1 SGDLS, CDR2 YYNGEE. The junction had 7 bases not matched to a gene; V was cut back by 3 bases and J by 7 bases. CDR3 loop: CASSGSTSGGSGELFF. The CDR3 bases are TGTGCCAGCAGCGGATCGACTAGCGGGGGAAGCGGGGAGCTGTTTTTT.

The chain recombines TRBV7-2 with TRBJ2-7; D is ambiguous. The CDR3 loop spans 12 amino acids. V lost 5 bases and J 9 bases, leaving 14 bases between the germline ends. Germline V gene sequence: CDR1 SGHTA, CDR2 FQGNSA. Written as DNA, the CDR3 is TGTGCCAGCAGCCCGGACCGCAGTTTGCAGTACTTC. As protein: CASSPDRSLQYF.

Concerning this clone: In the same sample, other DNA sequences code for this CDR3. The CDR3 reads CASSLRGANTGELFF. The CDR3 nucleotides are TGTGCCAGCAGTTTACGAGGGGCGAACACCGGGGAGCTGTTTTTT. This chain connects TRBV27 to TRBJ2-2, with D perhaps TRBD1 or TRBD2 (5 bases each). This CDR3 contains 15 residues. The V gene lost 2 bases and the J gene lost 0 bases, with 7 bases spanning the gap. Germline V CDR1 and CDR2: MNHEY, SMNVEV (reference sequence).

J is TRBJ2-7 and V is TRBV4-1; TRBD2 aligns across 10 bases. CDR3 length equals 16 residues. V dropped 4 bases and J dropped 5; count of bases not matched to a gene: 11. Germline CDR1 MGHRA, CDR2 YSYEKL. In DNA form, the CDR3 reads TGCGCCAGCAGCCGTCGAACTAGCGGGATCGACCACGAGCAGTACTTC. It translates to CASSRRTSGIDHEQYF.

V usage is TRBV19 and J usage is TRBJ1-5; 7 bases map to TRBD1. Unmatched junction bases numbered 14, after V lost 7 bases and J lost 5 bases. The CDR3 consists of 16 residues. Germline lookup yields CDR1 LNHDA and CDR2 SQIVND (reference sequence). CDR3 in amino acids: CASTLGAYRGDQPQHF. The CDR3 region has the DNA TGTGCCAGTACCCTAGGGGCCTACAGGGGAGATCAGCCCCAGCATTTT.

For the CDR3, the DNA is TGTGCCAGCTCATGGGGGGACGAGCAGTACTTC. Translation gives CASSWGDEQYF. The gene calls are TRBV18 and TRBJ2-7; the D gene is possibly TRBD2 (6 bases). V was trimmed by 5 bases and J by 5 bases, leaving 7 bases between them. Germline assignment: CDR1 KGHSH and CDR2 LQKENI. This CDR3 is 11 amino acids long.

The chain links TRBV19 to TRBJ2-3, with 9 bases that match TRBD2. V trimming: 8 bases; J trimming: 2 bases; junction bases outside the gene matches: 8. Germline-derived CDR1 and CDR2 are LNHDA and SQIVND (reference sequence). The CDR3 totals 15 residues. The DNA for the CDR3 is TGTGCCAGTGGGGGGCTAGCGGGAACCACAGATACGCAGTATTTT. This codes for CASGGLAGTTDTQYF. The complete variable domain, with remaining parts taken from reference TRBV19 and TRBJ2-3, reads DGGITQSPKYLFRKEGQNVTLSCEQNLNHDAMYWYRQDPGQGLRLIYYSQIVNDFQKGDIAEGYSVSREKKESFPLTVTSAQKNPTAFYLCASGGLAGTTDTQYFGPGTRLTVL.

The chain uses TRBV4-1 and TRBJ2-1; D is uncertain. CDR3 length: 13 amino acids. V was clipped by 4 bases and J by 8 bases, with 12 bases between them. The germline CDR1 and CDR2 sequences are MGHRA and YSYEKL. CDR3 sequence: CASSREGPDEQFF. In nucleotides, the CDR3 is TGCGCCAGCAGCCGAGAAGGACCCGATGAGCAGTTCTTC.

This clone was detected once. The chain links TRBV10-2 to TRBJ2-1, with D perhaps matching TRBD1 or TRBD2 (6 bases each). The ends were cut back, 6 bases at V and 4 bases at J, with 13 bases in the middle. Germline V gene sequence: CDR1 WSHSY, CDR2 SAAADI. This CDR3 comprises 14 residues. The CDR3 DNA sequence: TGCGCCAGCAGCCGGGGGCGCGAATACAATGAGCAGTTCTTC. Residues: CASSRGREYNEQFF.

This chain uses TRBV5-1 with TRBJ2-2; weak D call: TRBD2 (7 bases). V dropped 3 bases and J dropped 5 bases, with 20 bases sitting between them. Germline CDR1 reads SGHRS; CDR2 reads YFSETQ. The CDR3 covers 17 residues. CDR3: CASSWGPSGAGTGELFF. The CDR3 nucleotides read TGCGCCAGCAGCTGGGGGCCTAGCGGAGCGGGGACCGGGGAGCTGTTTTTT.

The V and J genes are TRBV7-9 and TRBJ2-2; D is unresolved. With 6 bases removed from V and 0 bases from J, the gap between germline ends came to 2 bases. The germline V gene encodes CDR1 SEHNR and CDR2 FQNEAQ (reference sequence). The CDR3 consists of 12 residues. CDR3 sequence (DNA): TGTGCCAGCAGGCCGAACACCGGGGAGCTGTTTTTT. It encodes CASRPNTGELFF.

This chain joins TRBV4-3 and TRBJ1-1; possibly TRBD1 for D (5 bases). This CDR3 is 14 amino acids long. V lost 0 bases and J lost 4, with 9 bases in between. CDR1 is LGHNA, CDR2 YSLEER, per germline. CDR3 DNA sequence: TGCGCCAGCAGCCAAGACATGACAGTCACTGAAGCTTTCTTT. Protein: CASSQDMTVTEAFF.

The V call is TRBV23-1, the J call TRBJ2-1, with TRBD2 matching 9 bases. TRBV23-1 is annotated as an ORF whose role is uncertain. The CDR3 is 17 amino acids. V was pared by 0 bases and J by 4 bases, with 7 bases of the junction left unmatched. In DNA, the CDR3 is TGCGCCAGCAGTCAATCGAGGCAGCGGGAGGAGTACAATGAGCAGTTCTTC. Its protein is CASSQSRQREEYNEQFF.

The genes are TRBV5-1 and TRBJ2-7; D ambiguous. V was shortened by 8 bases and J by 1 base, with 16 bases between the two germline ends. The CDR3 spans 14 residues. In germline, CDR1 is SGHRS, CDR2 YFSETQ. The CDR3 here is CASNSALDSYEQYF. The CDR3 DNA sequence: TGCGCCAGTAACAGTGCCCTGGATTCCTACGAGCAGTACTTC.

The chain recombines TRBV28 with TRBJ2-7; possible D gene TRBD2, 6 bases. The V and J ends lost 5 bases and 4 bases respectively, with 24 bases between them. The germline gives CDR1 MDHEN, CDR2 SYDVKM. The CDR3 consists of 17 residues. The CDR3 DNA sequence: TGTGCCAGCAGTCCCCCATACGGGACCTACGGGGGTTACGAGCAGTACTTC. Encoded protein: CASSPPYGTYGGYEQYF.

The chain joins TRBV28 to TRBJ1-1; D is unresolved. From germline, CDR1 is MDHEN and CDR2 SYDVKM. Trimming cost V 6 bases and J 1 base, with 6 bases left between them. The CDR3 totals 12 residues. The CDR3 loop is CASRPPNTEAFF. CDR3 DNA sequence: TGTGCCAGCAGACCTCCGAACACTGAAGCTTTCTTT.

The chain couples TRBV7-6 to TRBJ2-5; 7 nucleotides match TRBD1. Matching the DNA end better, TRBJ2-7 makes the J call doubtful. Germline CDR1 reads SGHVS; CDR2 reads FNYEAQ. The CDR3 sequence is 14 residues long. The CDR3 nucleotides are TGTGCCAGCAGCTCTAGGGGGCCATCCTACGAGCAGTACTTC. Translation: CASSSRGPSYEQYF.

The chain combines TRBV10-3 with TRBJ2-3; 14 bases are shared with TRBD2. Germline V gene lookup returns CDR1 ENHRY and CDR2 SYGVKD. This CDR3 is 18 amino acids long. V lost 3 bases, J lost 4 bases, and 9 bases stayed unmatched. The CDR3: CAISESGTSGRSPDTQYF. The DNA for the CDR3 is TGTGCCATCAGTGAATCGGGGACTAGCGGGAGATCCCCAGATACGCAGTATTTT.

J is TRBJ2-5 and V is TRBV6-1, with D possibly TRBD2 on 5 matching bases. The germline V gene encodes CDR1 MNHNS and CDR2 SASEGT. The length of the CDR3 is 15 residues. Trimming cost V 0 bases and J 4 bases, with 12 bases left between them. The CDR3 spells CASSEAQRRRETQYF. Here the CDR3 DNA reads TGTGCCAGCAGTGAAGCGCAGAGGAGGCGAGAGACCCAGTACTTC.

The V and J genes are TRBV2 and TRBJ2-7; 8 positions agree with TRBD1. The CDR3 is 15 residues long. The germline V gene has CDR1 SNHLY and CDR2 FYNNEI. With V trimmed by 4 bases and J by 0 bases, 5 bases remained unmatched. The CDR3 DNA reads TGTGCCAGCAGTGGGGGACAGGACAGCTCCTACGAGCAGTACTTC. Translation: CASSGGQDSSYEQYF.